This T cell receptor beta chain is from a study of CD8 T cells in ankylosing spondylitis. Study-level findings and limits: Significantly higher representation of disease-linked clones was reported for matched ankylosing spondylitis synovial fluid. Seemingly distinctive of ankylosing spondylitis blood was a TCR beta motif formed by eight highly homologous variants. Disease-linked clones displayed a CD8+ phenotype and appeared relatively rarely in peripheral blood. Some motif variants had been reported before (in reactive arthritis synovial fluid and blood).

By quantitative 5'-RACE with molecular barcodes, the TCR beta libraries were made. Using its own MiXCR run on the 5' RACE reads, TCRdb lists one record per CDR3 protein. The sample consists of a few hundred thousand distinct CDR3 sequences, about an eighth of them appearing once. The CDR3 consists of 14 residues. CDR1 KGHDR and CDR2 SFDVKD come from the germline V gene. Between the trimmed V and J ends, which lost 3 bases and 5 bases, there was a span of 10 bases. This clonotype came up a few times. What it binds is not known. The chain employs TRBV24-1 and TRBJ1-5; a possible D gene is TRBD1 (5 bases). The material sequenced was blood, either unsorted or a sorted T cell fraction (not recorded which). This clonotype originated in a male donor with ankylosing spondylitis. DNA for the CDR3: TGTGCCACCAGTGATCCGGGGGGTCATCAGCCCCAGCATTTT. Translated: CATSDPGGHQPQHF.